What follows are 2 T cell receptor beta chains derived from one specimen sequenced in a study of blood T cell repertoires in COVID-19. The table came from immunoSEQ multiplex PCR; TCRdb's copy has only in-frame clones and leaves some out. The sample has about 360,000 clones; 75% to 90% are singletons. The sequencing input was peripheral blood. Receptors originate from a woman between 55 and 75 years old with COVID-19, enrolled during active disease.

This sequence joins TRBV6-4 and TRBJ2-1; TRBD2 matches 11 bases. The length of the CDR3 is 15 residues. The trim removed 3 bases at V and 6 bases at J, leaving 4 bases unmatched. The germline V gene encodes CDR1 MRHNA and CDR2 SNTAGT. The CDR3, as DNA: TGTGCCAGCAGTGAGGTTAGCGGGGGGGCCAATGAGCAGTTCTTC. Its protein product is CASSEVSGGANEQFF.

The chain carries TRBV4-1 and TRBJ1-1; D uncertain. CDR1 MGHRA and CDR2 YSYEKL come from the germline V gene. V was cut by 0 bases and J by 3 bases, with 17 bases left in between. The CDR3 loop spans 17 amino acids. The CDR3 nucleotides are TGCGCCAGCAGCCAAGAACGGGTGGTGATTGAGGACACTGAAGCTTTCTTT. Its translation: CASSQERVVIEDTEAFF.